What follows describes a single T cell receptor (beta chain). V lost 6 bases to trimming and J lost 8 bases; unmatched junction nucleotides: 10. The CDR3 runs 14 residues. Germline V gene sequence: CDR1 MNHEY, CDR2 SVGAGI. TCRdb's copy holds only in-frame clones and misses some; the assay was immunoSEQ multiplex PCR. The sample has a few hundred thousand clones, more than 75% seen once. This specimen comes from a study of blood T cell repertoires in COVID-19. This TCR came from a woman aged 30 to 39 who had recovered from COVID-19. Sequenced: PBMCs or T cells enriched from blood (not recorded which). The rearrangement uses TRBV6-5 and TRBJ1-2; 9 positions match TRBD1. CDR3 amino acids: CASRGTGPGGGYTF. CDR3 bases: TGTGCCAGCAGAGGGACAGGGCCTGGGGGAGGCTACACCTTC.